This TCR beta chain emerged from a study of CD8 T cells in Susac syndrome. Background on the study: Sequencing included Susac syndrome patients, about 6 of them with active disease and roughly eight in remission. At the time of blood draw, patients with Susac syndrome were therapy-naive, receiving corticosteroids, or receiving intravenous immunoglobulin alone.

Sequencing of TCR beta covered CD8+ and CD4+ T cells obtained from blood. In Susac syndrome patients, recently defined diagnostic criteria for definite or probable disease were met. Random hexamers served to reverse transcribe about 0.5 to 1 ug RNA. Each CDR3 protein gets one entry after TCRdb re-called the immunoSEQ multiplex PCR reads with MiXCR. The data contain roughly 150,000 distinct CDR3 sequences, roughly 95% of them singletons. The receptor was derived from a human donor with Susac syndrome. The sample comprised CD4+ T cells from PBMCs.

CDR3 sequence reads: CSARGAVGGANTEAFF. The CDR3 nucleotides read TGCAGTGCTAGAGGGGCGGTGGGGGGGGCGAACACTGAAGCTTTCTTT. The genes are TRBV20-1 and TRBJ1-1, with a tentative D call TRBD1 (6 bases). Per the germline V gene, CDR1 is DFQATT and CDR2 is SNEGSKA (reference sequence). The ends were cut back, 1 base at V and 1 base at J, with 16 bases in the middle. The CDR3 spans 16 residues.